These 14 T cell receptor beta chains originate from one sample sequenced in a study of cytomegalovirus exposure and HLA in healthy donors. This PCR relied on a set of 60 Vbeta primers and 13 Jbeta primers. The method was immunoSEQ multiplex PCR; TCRdb's version includes in-frame clones alone and lacks a portion of them. Found here are around 150,000 clones, about four fifths of them singletons; the top ten hold approximately 6%. Input material: PBMCs. Receptor source: a young man in good health and CMV-seropositive.

In its sample, this clone was seen a few times. The chain couples TRBV6-5 to TRBJ2-3; 8 bases align to TRBD1. CDR3 length: 14 amino acids. CDR1 MNHEY and CDR2 SVGAGI come from the germline V gene. Losses at the gene ends were 9 bases for V and 0 bases for J; bases not matched to a gene: 5. CDR3 residues: CASKTGESTDTQYF. DNA for the CDR3: TGTGCCAGTAAGACAGGGGAAAGCACAGATACGCAGTATTTT.

The chain carries TRBV7-6 and TRBJ1-2; 9 bases align to TRBD1. The CDR3 has 12 amino acids. CDR1 is SGHVS and CDR2 is FNYEAQ in the germline V gene. V gave up 5 bases and J gave up 7 bases; unmatched junction bases: 2. CDR3 coding DNA: TGTGCCAGCAGCATGACAGGGGGTGGCTACACCTTC. It encodes CASSMTGGGYTF. The complete variable domain, with remaining parts taken from reference TRBV7-6 and TRBJ1-2, reads GAGVSQSPRYKVTKRGQDVALRCDPISGHVSLYWYRQALGQGPEFLTYFNYEAQQDKSGLPNDRFSAERPEGSISTLTIQRTEQRDSAMYRCASSMTGGGYTFGSGTRLTVV.

The rearrangement uses TRBV4-1 and TRBJ2-5, with 8 bases that match TRBD1. V dropped 2 bases and J dropped 4; count of bases not matched to a gene: 0. The CDR3 is 13 residues long. Germline V CDR1 and CDR2: MGHRA, YSYEKL. Here the CDR3 DNA reads TGCGCCAGCAGCCAAACAGGGGGAGAGACCCAGTACTTC. Translating it yields CASSQTGGETQYF.

In the case of this clone: The final CDR3 position lacks the conserved phenylalanine or tryptophan, pointing to a likely read error. It is unclear where the CDR3 begins or ends on the DNA, so no DNA is shown, and the CDR3 is as TCRdb lists it. The chain recombines TRBV7-9 with TRBJ1-2; the D call of TRBD1 is as the table states it, not checked on the DNA. Germline CDR1 is SEHNR and CDR2 is FQNEAQ (reference sequence). The CDR3 adds up to 12 amino acids, both ends counted. The CDR3 loop is CASSLGQGALLV.

The chain uses TRBV5-6 and TRBJ1-1, with D uncertain. The CDR3 runs to 11 residues. Germline V gene data show CDR1 as SGHDT and CDR2 as YYEEEE. Trimming left V 7 bases short and J 1 base short, with 5 bases between. The CDR3 nucleotides are TGTGCCAGCTACAGGAACACTGAAGCTTTCTTT. It is translated as CASYRNTEAFF.

The chain employs TRBV5-4 and TRBJ1-1; D ambiguous. The CDR3 has 15 amino acids. Germline V gives CDR1 SGHNT, CDR2 YYREEE (reference sequence). V lost 2 bases to trimming and J lost 10 bases, with 21 bases between them. The CDR3 DNA follows: TGTGCCAGCAGCTTAGGGATGGAGGTGGAATTGACAGCTTTCTTT. Protein: CASSLGMEVELTAFF.

The rearrangement joins TRBV14 to TRBJ1-6, with D perhaps matching TRBD1 (6 bases). Per the germline V gene, CDR1 is SGHDN and CDR2 is FVKESK. The CDR3 loop spans 14 amino acids. Trimming took 1 base from V and 8 from J, leaving 9 bases between them. CDR3 sequence: CASSQVDSYSPLHF. CDR3 DNA: TGTGCCAGCAGCCAAGTGGACAGTTATTCACCCCTCCACTTT.

The chain joins TRBV4-1 to TRBJ1-2, with a weak D call TRBD1 (6 bases). V was cut by 11 bases and J by 2 bases, with 18 bases left in between. CDR1 and CDR2 (germline): MGHRA, YSYEKL. CDR3 length: 14 amino acids. Here the CDR3 DNA reads TGCGCCGGGGCCAGGGGCCCAACGAACTATGGCTACACCTTC. Amino acid sequence: CAGARGPTNYGYTF.

The V gene is TRBV28, the J gene TRBJ2-5; D possibly corresponds to TRBD1 (6 bases). The end of the DNA aligns better with TRBJ2-7, so the J call may be wrong. Germline-derived CDR1 and CDR2 are MDHEN and SYDVKM. This CDR3 spans 14 amino acids. The CDR3 here is CASSLWGTIYEQYF. CDR3 coding DNA: TGTGCCAGCAGTTTATGGGGGACAATTTACGAGCAGTACTTC.

J is TRBJ1-1 and V is TRBV6-5, with 7 bases fitting TRBD1. This CDR3 comprises 13 residues. Losses at the gene ends were 5 bases for V and 2 bases for J; bases not matched to a gene: 2. Germline V gene lookup returns CDR1 MNHEY and CDR2 SVGAGI. This CDR3 reads CASSRGRNTEAFF. In DNA form, the CDR3 reads TGTGCCAGCAGTAGGGGGCGCAACACTGAAGCTTTCTTT.

This chain connects TRBV11-2 to TRBJ2-1; D gene unclear. The V end lost 7 bases, the J end lost 6 bases, and 16 bases lay between the germline ends. The CDR3 has 14 amino acids. CDR1 and CDR2 (germline): SGHAT, FQNNGV. The CDR3 coding sequence is TGTGCCAGCACCCGCGAGGAGCAGCCCAATGAGCAGTTCTTC. This encodes CASTREEQPNEQFF.

This sequence joins TRBV30 and TRBJ2-3, with TRBD1 as a possible D gene (5 bases). This CDR3 comprises 16 residues. V shed 5 bases and J shed 3 bases, with 21 bases lying between them. CDR1 is GTSNPN and CDR2 is SVGIG in the germline V gene (reference sequence). The CDR3 loop reads CAWEGAGRKGTDTQYF. DNA for the CDR3: TGTGCCTGGGAAGGGGCAGGACGGAAAGGGACAGATACGCAGTATTTT.

The CDR3 region has the DNA TGTGCCAGCAGTGTAGGGAAAGGGACTATCCAACCCTACGAGCAGTACTTC. The encoded protein is CASSVGKGTIQPYEQYF. V usage is TRBV25-1 and J usage is TRBJ2-7; TRBD2 aligns across 7 bases. The CDR3 spans 17 residues. J gave up 2 bases and V 4 bases, and 14 bases lay outside the gene matches. Germline V CDR1 and CDR2: MGHDK, SYGVNS.

This chain connects TRBV7-9 to TRBJ2-2; 8 bases map to TRBD1. Looked up from germline, CDR1 is SEHNR and CDR2 is FQNEAQ (reference sequence). After removal of 5 bases from V and 3 bases from J, the junction contained 5 bases not matched to a gene. The CDR3 spans 15 residues. The CDR3 region has the DNA TGTGCCAGCAGCCTCACAGGGGGAGACACCGGGGAGCTGTTTTTT. Translation gives CASSLTGGDTGELFF.